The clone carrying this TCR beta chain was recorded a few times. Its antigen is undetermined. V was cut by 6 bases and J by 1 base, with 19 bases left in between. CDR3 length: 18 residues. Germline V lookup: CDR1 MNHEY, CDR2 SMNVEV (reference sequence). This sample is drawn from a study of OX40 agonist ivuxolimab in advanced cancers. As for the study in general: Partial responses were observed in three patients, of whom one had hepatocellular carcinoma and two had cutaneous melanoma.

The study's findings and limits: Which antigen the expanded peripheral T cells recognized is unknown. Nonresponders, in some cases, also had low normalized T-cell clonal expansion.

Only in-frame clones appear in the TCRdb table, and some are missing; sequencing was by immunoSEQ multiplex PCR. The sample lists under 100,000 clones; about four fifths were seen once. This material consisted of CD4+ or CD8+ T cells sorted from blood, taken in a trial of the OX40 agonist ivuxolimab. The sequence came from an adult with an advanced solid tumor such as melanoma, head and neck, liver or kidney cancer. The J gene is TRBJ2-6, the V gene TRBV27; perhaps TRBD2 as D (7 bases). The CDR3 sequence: CASRGLAGAPSGANVLTF. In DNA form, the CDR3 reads TGTGCCAGCAGGGGGCTCGCGGGGGCCCCTTCTGGGGCCAACGTCCTGACTTTC.